This is a list of T cell receptor beta chains from one sample in a study of T cell changes during pregnancy in multiple sclerosis. Some clones are missing from TCRdb's copy, which holds only in-frame ones; the method was immunoSEQ multiplex PCR. This sample has some 94,000 clones; approximately 92% occur once, and the top ten carry more than 1.5%. The sample here was peripheral blood, taken in the first trimester of pregnancy. All receptors come from a female donor with multiple sclerosis, enrolled in a pregnancy study. Both conserved end residues are part of each CDR3. D genes are given only for firm matches. Clone size is shown for a subset of rows, as once, few, many or a class of expanded clone.

v_call: TRBV5-1
d_call: TRBD2
clone_size: .
j_call: TRBJ2-5
cdr3_aa: CASSWSGSVETQYF
cdr3_nt: TGCGCCAGCAGCTGGAGCGGGAGTGTGGAGACCCAGTACTTC

v_call: TRBV27
d_call: TRBD1
clone_size: .
j_call: TRBJ1-2
cdr3_aa: CASSRQGGSGGYTF
cdr3_nt: TGTGCCAGCAGTCGACAGGGGGGATCAGGTGGCTACACCTTC

v_call: TRBV19
d_call: .
clone_size: .
j_call: TRBJ2-1
cdr3_aa: CASSNLDVPYNEQFF
cdr3_nt: TGTGCCAGTAGTAATCTAGACGTACCCTACAATGAGCAGTTCTTC

v_call: TRBV5-6
d_call: .
clone_size: .
j_call: TRBJ1-2
cdr3_aa: CASRVYLADYGYTF
cdr3_nt: TGTGCCAGCAGAGTTTATCTGGCGGACTATGGCTACACCTTC

v_call: TRBV4-1
d_call: TRBD1
clone_size: .
j_call: TRBJ2-7
cdr3_aa: CASSPTGREQYF
cdr3_nt: TGCGCCAGCAGCCCGACAGGGAGAGAGCAGTACTTC

v_call: TRBV5-1
d_call: TRBD1
clone_size: once
j_call: TRBJ2-7
cdr3_aa: CASKPGQGALEQYF
cdr3_nt: TGCGCCAGCAAACCGGGACAGGGGGCCCTGGAGCAGTACTTC

v_call: TRBV5-6
d_call: TRBD1
clone_size: .
j_call: TRBJ2-4
cdr3_aa: CASSGTGVGGNIQYF
cdr3_nt: TGTGCCAGCAGCGGTACAGGGGTAGGTGGAAACATTCAGTACTTC

v_call: TRBV4-3
d_call: .
clone_size: once
j_call: TRBJ2-1
cdr3_aa: CASSHVSREPIYNEQFF
cdr3_nt: TGCGCCAGCAGCCACGTTAGTAGGGAGCCAATCTACAATGAGCAGTTCTTC

v_call: TRBV19
d_call: TRBD2
clone_size: .
j_call: TRBJ2-7
cdr3_aa: CASSWGGGDDEQYF
cdr3_nt: TGTGCCAGTAGCTGGGGGGGAGGTGACGACGAGCAGTACTTC

v_call: TRBV25-1
d_call: TRBD1
clone_size: once
j_call: TRBJ1-2
cdr3_aa: CASSGGTGIYGYTF
cdr3_nt: TGTGCCAGCAGTGGTGGGACAGGAATTTATGGCTACACCTTC

v_call: TRBV18
d_call: .
clone_size: once
j_call: TRBJ1-3
cdr3_aa: CASSPMAGLDLSGNTIYF
cdr3_nt: TGTGCCAGCTCCCCTATGGCGGGGTTGGACCTCTCTGGAAACACCATATATTTT

v_call: TRBV6-6
d_call: .
clone_size: once
j_call: TRBJ1-1
cdr3_aa: CASSRSALNTEAFF
cdr3_nt: TGTGCCAGCAGTCGGTCAGCGTTGAACACTGAAGCTTTCTTT

v_call: TRBV27
d_call: TRBD1
clone_size: .
j_call: TRBJ1-3
cdr3_aa: CASRAGGKGNTIYF
cdr3_nt: TGTGCCAGCAGAGCAGGGGGCAAGGGGAACACCATATATTTT

v_call: TRBV10-3
d_call: TRBD1
clone_size: .
j_call: TRBJ2-1
cdr3_aa: CAISTGDARVNEQFF
cdr3_nt: TGTGCCATCAGCACAGGGGATGCGAGAGTAAATGAGCAGTTCTTC

v_call: TRBV6-5
d_call: .
clone_size: .
j_call: TRBJ2-7
cdr3_aa: CASSYGGAPGEQYF
cdr3_nt: TGTGCCAGCAGTTACGGGGGGGCCCCGGGGGAGCAGTACTTC

v_call: TRBV9
d_call: .
clone_size: .
j_call: TRBJ1-1
cdr3_aa: CASSVDGLREAFF
cdr3_nt: TGTGCCAGCAGCGTAGACGGACTTAGGGAAGCTTTCTTT

v_call: TRBV7-9
d_call: TRBD1
clone_size: .
j_call: TRBJ1-2
cdr3_aa: CASSLDRGHDGYTF
cdr3_nt: TGTGCCAGCAGCTTAGACAGGGGGCACGATGGCTACACCTTC

v_call: TRBV6-4
d_call: TRBD2
clone_size: .
j_call: TRBJ2-3
cdr3_aa: CASSGELAGSTDTQYF
cdr3_nt: TGTGCCAGCAGTGGTGAACTAGCGGGAAGCACAGATACGCAGTATTTT

v_call: TRBV9
d_call: TRBD2
clone_size: .
j_call: TRBJ2-3
cdr3_aa: CASSRSGTSNTDTQYF
cdr3_nt: TGTGCCAGCAGCCGTTCCGGGACTAGCAACACAGATACGCAGTATTTT

v_call: TRBV4-1
d_call: TRBD1
clone_size: .
j_call: TRBJ2-7
cdr3_aa: CASSQAPTPGGEQYF
cdr3_nt: TGCGCCAGCAGCCAAGCCCCCACACCAGGGGGAGAGCAGTACTTC

v_call: TRBV6-6
d_call: .
clone_size: .
j_call: TRBJ2-6
cdr3_aa: CASIPEGSGANVLTF
cdr3_nt: TGTGCCAGCATTCCGGAGGGTTCTGGGGCCAACGTCCTGACTTTC

v_call: TRBV5-1
d_call: .
clone_size: .
j_call: TRBJ2-5
cdr3_aa: CASSLDRVLETQYF
cdr3_nt: TGCGCCAGCAGCTTGGACAGGGTATTAGAGACCCAGTACTTC

v_call: TRBV9
d_call: TRBD1
clone_size: .
j_call: TRBJ1-1
cdr3_aa: CASSVNPGTGGTEAFF
cdr3_nt: TGTGCCAGCAGCGTCAATCCCGGGACAGGGGGCACTGAAGCTTTCTTT

v_call: TRBV11-2
d_call: .
clone_size: .
j_call: TRBJ2-5
cdr3_aa: CASSLIRETQYF
cdr3_nt: TGTGCCAGCAGCTTAATTCGGGAGACCCAGTACTTC

v_call: TRBV6-1
d_call: TRBD2
clone_size: .
j_call: TRBJ2-1
cdr3_aa: CASRDRTSGYNEQFF
cdr3_nt: TGTGCCAGCAGGGATCGGACTAGCGGCTACAATGAGCAGTTCTTC

v_call: TRBV12-5
d_call: .
clone_size: once
j_call: TRBJ1-1
cdr3_aa: CAPLRVGEAFF
cdr3_nt: TGTGCTCCCTTGAGGGTCGGTGAAGCTTTCTTT

v_call: TRBV28
d_call: .
clone_size: .
j_call: TRBJ1-2
cdr3_aa: CASSSVVYGYTF
cdr3_nt: TGTGCCAGCAGTTCGGTTGTTTATGGCTACACCTTC

v_call: TRBV2
d_call: .
clone_size: .
j_call: TRBJ2-7
cdr3_aa: CASSILYEQYF
cdr3_nt: TGTGCCAGCAGTATCCTCTACGAGCAGTACTTC

v_call: TRBV19
d_call: TRBD1
clone_size: .
j_call: TRBJ1-5
cdr3_aa: CASSGQGLSQPQHF
cdr3_nt: TGTGCCAGTAGCGGACAGGGACTCAGTCAGCCCCAGCATTTT

v_call: TRBV29-1
d_call: .
clone_size: few
j_call: TRBJ1-1
cdr3_aa: CSVETGVQTEAFF
cdr3_nt: TGCAGCGTTGAGACGGGTGTGCAAACTGAAGCTTTCTTT

v_call: TRBV5-1
d_call: TRBD1
clone_size: .
j_call: TRBJ1-3
cdr3_aa: CASTTDRAIGNTIYF
cdr3_nt: TGCGCCAGCACCACAGACAGGGCGATTGGAAACACCATATATTTT

v_call: TRBV30
d_call: .
clone_size: .
j_call: TRBJ1-1
cdr3_aa: CAWNVKLGGTEAFF
cdr3_nt: TGTGCCTGGAACGTAAAGTTGGGGGGTACTGAAGCTTTCTTT

v_call: TRBV10-2
d_call: .
clone_size: .
j_call: TRBJ1-3
cdr3_aa: CASSAHLEGGNTIYF
cdr3_nt: TGCGCCAGCAGTGCACACCTGGAGGGTGGAAACACCATATATTTT

v_call: TRBV4-3
d_call: .
clone_size: once
j_call: TRBJ1-1
cdr3_aa: CASSLGRGTEAFF
cdr3_nt: TGCGCCAGCAGCCTTGGTAGGGGAACTGAAGCTTTCTTT

v_call: TRBV19
d_call: .
clone_size: .
j_call: TRBJ1-5
cdr3_aa: CASSIPGGNQPQHF
cdr3_nt: TGTGCCAGTAGTATACCGGGGGGCAATCAGCCCCAGCATTTT

v_call: TRBV18
d_call: TRBD2
clone_size: .
j_call: TRBJ2-2
cdr3_aa: CASSPTVSRTSGNTGELFF
cdr3_nt: TGTGCCAGCTCACCAACCGTCTCCCGGACTAGCGGGAACACCGGGGAGCTGTTTTTT

v_call: TRBV7-2
d_call: .
clone_size: .
j_call: TRBJ2-7
cdr3_aa: CASSPNFLESLSYEQYF
cdr3_nt: TGTGCCAGCAGCCCTAATTTTCTAGAGAGCCTCTCCTACGAGCAGTACTTC

v_call: TRBV12-5
d_call: TRBD1
clone_size: .
j_call: TRBJ1-5
cdr3_aa: CASGEGALSNQPQHF
cdr3_nt: TGTGCTAGTGGGGAGGGGGCGCTGAGCAATCAGCCCCAGCATTTT

v_call: TRBV19
d_call: .
clone_size: .
j_call: TRBJ1-3
cdr3_aa: CASTGGNTIYF
cdr3_nt: TGTGCCAGTACAGGCGGAAACACCATATATTTT

v_call: TRBV19
d_call: .
clone_size: .
j_call: TRBJ2-7
cdr3_aa: CASSPTHLSYEQYF
cdr3_nt: TGTGCCAGTAGTCCCACTCATCTCTCCTACGAGCAGTACTTC

v_call: TRBV28
d_call: TRBD2
clone_size: .
j_call: TRBJ2-2
cdr3_aa: CASSLVALAGVTGELFF
cdr3_nt: TGTGCCAGCAGTTTAGTGGCACTAGCGGGTGTAACCGGGGAGCTGTTTTTT

v_call: TRBV7-3
d_call: .
clone_size: .
j_call: TRBJ2-4
cdr3_aa: CASSSLARTSLAKNIQYF
cdr3_nt: TGTGCCAGCAGCTCTCTAGCGAGAACTTCCCTAGCCAAAAACATTCAGTACTTC

v_call: TRBV7-9
d_call: .
clone_size: .
j_call: TRBJ1-2
cdr3_aa: CASQSAAQGKAWGYTF
cdr3_nt: TGTGCCAGCCAAAGTGCAGCCCAGGGGAAGGCTTGGGGCTACACCTTC

v_call: TRBV9
d_call: TRBD2
clone_size: .
j_call: TRBJ2-1
cdr3_aa: CASSVSGRPSYNEQFF
cdr3_nt: TGTGCCAGCAGCGTAAGCGGGAGGCCCTCCTACAATGAGCAGTTCTTC

v_call: TRBV11-2
d_call: .
clone_size: .
j_call: TRBJ1-3
cdr3_aa: CASSLAGNTIYF
cdr3_nt: TGTGCCAGCAGCTTAGCAGGAAACACCATATATTTT

v_call: TRBV5-1
d_call: .
clone_size: .
j_call: TRBJ1-4
cdr3_aa: CASRHDREGEKLFF
cdr3_nt: TGCGCCAGCAGGCACGACAGAGAAGGGGAAAAACTGTTTTTT

v_call: TRBV4-1
d_call: TRBD2
clone_size: .
j_call: TRBJ2-3
cdr3_aa: CASSHGLGARDTQYF
cdr3_nt: TGCGCCAGCAGCCACGGACTAGGGGCTCGGGATACGCAGTATTTT

v_call: TRBV5-1
d_call: .
clone_size: .
j_call: TRBJ1-1
cdr3_aa: CASRSGYPPEAFF
cdr3_nt: TGCGCCAGCAGGTCAGGGTATCCGCCTGAAGCTTTCTTT